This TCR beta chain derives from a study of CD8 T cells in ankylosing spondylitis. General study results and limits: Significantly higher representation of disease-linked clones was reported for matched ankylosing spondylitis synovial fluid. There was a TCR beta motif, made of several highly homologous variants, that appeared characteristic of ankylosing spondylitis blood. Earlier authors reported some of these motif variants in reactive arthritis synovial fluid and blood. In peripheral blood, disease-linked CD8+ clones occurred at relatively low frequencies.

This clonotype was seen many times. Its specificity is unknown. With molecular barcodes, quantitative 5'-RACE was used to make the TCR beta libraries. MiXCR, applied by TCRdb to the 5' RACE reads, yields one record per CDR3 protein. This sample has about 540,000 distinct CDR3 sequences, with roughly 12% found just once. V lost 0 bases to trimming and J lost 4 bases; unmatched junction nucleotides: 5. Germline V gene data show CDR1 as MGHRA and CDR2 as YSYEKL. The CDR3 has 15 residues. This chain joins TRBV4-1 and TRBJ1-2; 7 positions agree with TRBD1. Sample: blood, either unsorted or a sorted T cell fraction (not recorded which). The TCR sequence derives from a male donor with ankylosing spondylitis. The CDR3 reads CASSQDPGQIYGYTF. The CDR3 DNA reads TGCGCCAGCAGCCAAGATCCGGGACAGATCTATGGCTACACCTTC.